This TCR beta chain comes out of a study of T cells after yellow fever vaccination. Study-wide results and caveats: A minor fraction of clonotypes spanned both CD4 and CD8 compartments. A large majority of primary-vaccination clones showed up again after the booster (around 95% CD4, roughly 91% CD8).

TCRdb independently ran MiXCR on the 5' RACE reads; one entry per CDR3 protein. The table has about 300,000 distinct CDR3 sequences, around 6.8% seen once. On this clonotype: Its antigen is not identified.

Material: PBMCs, obtained more than 40 days after the first yellow fever vaccination. The sequence came from a young man who received the YFV17D yellow fever vaccine.

CDR3 amino acids: CSARAFSPSYNEQFF. In DNA, the CDR3 is TGCAGTGCTCGGGCTTTCAGCCCCAGCTACAATGAGCAGTTCTTC. The genes are TRBV20-1 and TRBJ2-1; D gene unclear. Germline-derived CDR1 and CDR2 are DFQATT and SNEGSKA (reference sequence). The CDR3 extends over 15 amino acids. V gave up 5 bases and J gave up 3 bases, with 17 bases separating them.